These T cell receptor beta chains were read from a single sample in a study of T-cell memory formation after mild COVID-19. TCRdb processed the 5' RACE reads anew with MiXCR; each CDR3 protein has one entry. This table has 410,000 or so distinct CDR3 sequences, about 22% appearing once. The material sequenced was PBMCs or a T cell subset sorted from them (not recorded which). The receptor source for this set is an adult woman who had mild COVID-19 (a few samples of this study predate the infection). Cell type and time point are not known. Each CDR3 is given with its conserved first and last residue. Each record gives: V gene, CDR3 length, clone size, D gene, J gene, CDR3 DNA, CDR3 protein. A D gene is named only where the DNA matches it firmly. Size values are once, few and many counts, or a class for expanded clones, and some rows have none.

>TRBV5-1|13|many|.|TRBJ2-1
TGCGCCAGCAGCTTGGCCTGGGGCAATGAGCAGTTCTTC
CASSLAWGNEQFF
>TRBV11-2|14|.|.|TRBJ2-2
TGTGCCAGCAGACGCCTCGGGGTCACCGGGGAGCTGTTTTTT
CASRRLGVTGELFF
>TRBV18|13|.|.|TRBJ1-2
TGTGCCAGCTCACCCCCTCGCGGGGGCGGCTACACCTTC
CASSPPRGGGYTF
>TRBV12-3/TRBV12-4|15|.|TRBD2|TRBJ2-5
TGTGCCAGCGGCTTCGGCGGGGGGGCCGAAGAGACCCAGTACTTC
CASGFGGGAEETQYF
>TRBV15|13|.|.|TRBJ2-7
TGTGCCACCAGCCAAAGGAGCGAGCACGAGCAGTACTTC
CATSQRSEHEQYF
>TRBV20-1|15|few|TRBD1|TRBJ2-7
TGCAGTGCTAGGGAACTAGGGACAGGCGACTACGAGCAGTACTTC
CSARELGTGDYEQYF
>TRBV29-1|13|many|.|TRBJ2-3
TGCAGCGTTGAGGAACAGAGCACAGATACGCAGTATTTT
CSVEEQSTDTQYF
>TRBV7-9|14|.|.|TRBJ1-6
TGTGCCAGCAGCCTAGGGGCAGGGTATTCACCCCTCCACTTT
CASSLGAGYSPLHF
>TRBV12-3/TRBV12-4|13|many|.|TRBJ1-2
TGTGCCAGCAGCTCCCGGGGTAACTATGGCTACACCTTC
CASSSRGNYGYTF
>TRBV12-3/TRBV12-4|12|many|.|TRBJ1-1
TGTGCCAGCACCTCCGGGACGTTTGAAGCTTTCTTT
CASTSGTFEAFF
>TRBV11-2|15|.|TRBD2|TRBJ2-5
TGTGCCAGCAGCTTTACTAGCGGGGACCAAGAGACCCAGTACTTC
CASSFTSGDQETQYF
>TRBV25-1|15|.|TRBD2|TRBJ2-1
TGTGCCAGCAGCCCTACTAGCGGGATCTACAATGAGCAGTTCTTC
CASSPTSGIYNEQFF
>TRBV7-8|16|.|.|TRBJ2-2
TGTGCCAGCAGCGGAGACGGGGGCCATTACACCGGGGAGCTGTTTTTT
CASSGDGGHYTGELFF
>TRBV24-1|14|.|.|TRBJ2-7
TGTGCCACCAGTGCCTTACAGGAGCCCTACGAGCAGTACTTC
CATSALQEPYEQYF
>TRBV5-8|14|few|.|TRBJ2-7
TGTGCCAGCAGCTCTGGGGGGTTCGGATACGAGCAGTACTTC
CASSSGGFGYEQYF
>TRBV7-2|14|.|.|TRBJ2-5
TGTGCCAGCAGCTTAGCGGTGGATTCCGAGACCCAGTACTTC
CASSLAVDSETQYF
>TRBV12-3/TRBV12-4|17|few|TRBD2|TRBJ2-5
TGTGCCAGCAGAAACTTCAGGACTAGCGGGGGCCGAGAGACCCAGTACTTC
CASRNFRTSGGRETQYF
>TRBV12-3/TRBV12-4|14|.|.|TRBJ1-1
TGTGCCAGCAGTTTAGGGGGCGAGGACACTGAAGCTTTCTTT
CASSLGGEDTEAFF
>TRBV7-9|11|.|.|TRBJ2-1
TGTGCCAGCAGCACGCAGGGTGAGCAGTTCTTC
CASSTQGEQFF
>TRBV28|18|.|TRBD1|TRBJ1-5
TGTGCCAGCAGTCACCGTGAGTGGCGGGGACAGCCAAATCAGCCCCAGCATTTT
CASSHREWRGQPNQPQHF
>TRBV5-1|14|.|TRBD1|TRBJ2-5
TGCGCCAGCCGAACCGGGACAGGGCAAGAGACCCAGTACTTC
CASRTGTGQETQYF
>TRBV12-3/TRBV12-4|13|many|.|TRBJ2-1
TGTGCCAGCACCCGGGAGTCCTACAATGAGCAGTTCTTC
CASTRESYNEQFF
>TRBV20-1|13|.|.|TRBJ2-3
TGCAGTGCTAGAGATCTAGGGACAGATACGCAGTATTTT
CSARDLGTDTQYF
>TRBV6-2/TRBV6-3|15|few|.|TRBJ1-5
TGTGCCAGCAGTCCCGTTGGGGGAGGCAATCAGCCCCAGCATTTT
CASSPVGGGNQPQHF
>TRBV9|13|.|.|TRBJ1-5
TGTGCCAGCAGCGACCGGGGGGACCAGCCCCAGCATTTT
CASSDRGDQPQHF
>TRBV12-3/TRBV12-4|12|few|.|TRBJ2-1
TGTGCCAGCAGTTTAGTAGTTATTGAGCAGTTCTTC
CASSLVVIEQFF
>TRBV9|17|.|TRBD1|TRBJ2-2
TGTGCCAGCAGCGTATGGGACAGGGGGCTCGACACCGGGGAGCTGTTTTTT
CASSVWDRGLDTGELFF
>TRBV11-2|16|few|TRBD2|TRBJ2-1
TGTGCCAGCAGCTTCTCCGGGACTATCAACTTCAATGAGCAGTTCTTC
CASSFSGTINFNEQFF
>TRBV4-3|17|.|TRBD1|TRBJ2-7
TGCGCCAGCAGCCAAACCACCGGGACAGGGAACTCCTACGAGCAGTACTTC
CASSQTTGTGNSYEQYF
>TRBV6-5|15|few|.|TRBJ2-6
TGTGCCAGCAGTTACACATCCCCTGGGGCCAACGTCCTGACTTTC
CASSYTSPGANVLTF
>TRBV5-1|14|few|.|TRBJ2-1
TGCGCCAGCAGCTCCTTTGCGGGGCTCGATGAGCAGTTCTTC
CASSSFAGLDEQFF
>TRBV24-1|12|.|.|TRBJ2-1
TGTGCCACCAGTGATTTAGGGGCTGAGCAGTTCTTC
CATSDLGAEQFF
>TRBV6-2/TRBV6-3|14|.|.|TRBJ2-5
TGTGCCAGCAGTTACGGGGGAGCGCGAGAGACCCAGTACTTC
CASSYGGARETQYF
>TRBV20-1|13|many|.|TRBJ1-1
TGCAGTGCTAGGGGCAACAGGGACACTGAAGCTTTCTTT
CSARGNRDTEAFF
>TRBV7-9|15|few|TRBD2|TRBJ2-7
TGTGCCAGCAGCGATAGCGGGGGGGCCTCCTACGAGCAGTACTTC
CASSDSGGASYEQYF
>TRBV27|18|.|.|TRBJ1-2
TGTGCCAGCAGTACCCTTGGGGGGACCCAGGGTCCGATCTATGGCTACACCTTC
CASSTLGGTQGPIYGYTF
>TRBV7-2|18|.|TRBD2|TRBJ2-7
TGTGCCAGCAGCTTAGGGCGGGGGTACAGCCAACATACCTACGAGCAGTACTTC
CASSLGRGYSQHTYEQYF
>TRBV5-5|15|few|.|TRBJ1-1
TGTGCCAGCAGCTTGGCTACGGGACTTAACACTGAAGCTTTCTTT
CASSLATGLNTEAFF
>TRBV12-3/TRBV12-4|16|.|TRBD1|TRBJ1-1
TGTGCCAGCAGTTTAGGGGACAGGGGGCGCCGGACTGAAGCTTTCTTT
CASSLGDRGRRTEAFF
>TRBV5-1|15|few|.|TRBJ2-1
TGCGCCAGCAGCGGCGAGCGGAATCTAGGGAATGAGCAGTTCTTC
CASSGERNLGNEQFF
>TRBV6-1|16|.|.|TRBJ2-5
TGTGCCAGCAGTGAAGCGCTTCGCAGGGGTGGAGAGACCCAGTACTTC
CASSEALRRGGETQYF
>TRBV7-3|14|few|TRBD1|TRBJ1-2
TGTGCCAGCAGCAGGGGACAGGGCGACTATGGCTACACCTTC
CASSRGQGDYGYTF
>TRBV6-5|14|.|TRBD1|TRBJ2-5
TGTGCCAGCTCGCAGGGACAGGGTCGGGAGACCCAGTACTTC
CASSQGQGRETQYF
>TRBV3-1|17|few|TRBD1|TRBJ2-7
TGTGCCAGCAGCCCATCCGGGACAGGGTCTAGGGGAAACGAGCAGTACTTC
CASSPSGTGSRGNEQYF
>TRBV7-9|10|few|.|TRBJ1-1
TGTGCCAGCACAAGGGGGGAAGCTTTCTTT
CASTRGEAFF
>TRBV20-1|16|.|TRBD2|TRBJ2-7
TGCAGTGCTCTTGGACTAGCGGGAGCCTCGCTCTACGAGCAGTACTTC
CSALGLAGASLYEQYF
>TRBV7-9|15|few|TRBD1|TRBJ1-6
TGTGCCAGCAGCGCCTGGGACAGGGTGAATTCACCCCTCCACTTT
CASSAWDRVNSPLHF
>TRBV7-2|15|few|TRBD2|TRBJ2-7
TGTGCCAGCAGCTCCGAACCGGGAGGGCCCTACGAGCAGTACTTC
CASSSEPGGPYEQYF